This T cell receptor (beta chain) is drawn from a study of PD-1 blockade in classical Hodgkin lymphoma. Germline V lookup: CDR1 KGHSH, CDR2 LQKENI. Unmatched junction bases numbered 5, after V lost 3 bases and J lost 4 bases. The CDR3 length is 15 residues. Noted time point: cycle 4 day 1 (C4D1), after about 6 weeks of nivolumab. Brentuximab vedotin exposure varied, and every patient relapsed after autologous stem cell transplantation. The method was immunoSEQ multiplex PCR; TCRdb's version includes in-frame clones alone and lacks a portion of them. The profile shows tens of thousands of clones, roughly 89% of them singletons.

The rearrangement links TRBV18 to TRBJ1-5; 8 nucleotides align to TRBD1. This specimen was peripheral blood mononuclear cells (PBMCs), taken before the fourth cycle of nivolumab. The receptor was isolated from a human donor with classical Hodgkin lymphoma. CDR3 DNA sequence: TGTGCCAGCTCACCGGGGACAGGCCCGAATCAGCCCCAGCATTTT. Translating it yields CASSPGTGPNQPQHF. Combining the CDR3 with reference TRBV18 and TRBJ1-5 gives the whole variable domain NAGVMQNPRHLVRRRGQEARLRCSPMKGHSHVYWYRQLPEEGLKFMVYLQKENIIDESGMPKERFSAEFPKEGPSILRIQQVVRGDSAAYFCASSPGTGPNQPQHFGDGTRLSIL.